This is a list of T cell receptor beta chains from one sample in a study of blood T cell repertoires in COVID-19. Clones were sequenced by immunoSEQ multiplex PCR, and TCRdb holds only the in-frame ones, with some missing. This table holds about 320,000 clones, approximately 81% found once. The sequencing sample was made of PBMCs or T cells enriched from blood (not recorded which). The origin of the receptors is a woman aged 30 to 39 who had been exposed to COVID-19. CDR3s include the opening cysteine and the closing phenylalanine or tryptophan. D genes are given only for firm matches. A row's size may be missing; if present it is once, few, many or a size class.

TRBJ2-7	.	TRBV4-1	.	TGCGCCAGCAGCCAAATAACGGTTATCTCCTACGAGCAGTACTTC	CASSQITVISYEQYF
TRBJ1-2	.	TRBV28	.	TGTGCCAGCAGTCCCTTCTCTCCAGGGGATGGCTACACCTTC	CASSPFSPGDGYTF
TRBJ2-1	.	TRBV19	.	TGTGCCAGCAAGTTTTGGGGGGATGAGCAGTTCTTC	CASKFWGDEQFF
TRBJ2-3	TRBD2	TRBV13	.	TGTGCCAGCAGCTTAGTTATTTCAGCGGGGGGGTCCCTAGGCACAGATACGCAGTATTTT	CASSLVISAGGSLGTDTQYF
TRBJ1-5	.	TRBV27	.	TGTGCCAGCACCCCAGTTGCAGGGGACAATCAGCCCCAGCATTTT	CASTPVAGDNQPQHF
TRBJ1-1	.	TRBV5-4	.	TGTGCCAGCAGCTTGGATGGAGGGTTGAGCACTGAAGCTTTCTTT	CASSLDGGLSTEAFF
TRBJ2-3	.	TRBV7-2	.	TGTGCCAGCAGCTTTACAGGGATGGCAGATACGCAGTATTTT	CASSFTGMADTQYF
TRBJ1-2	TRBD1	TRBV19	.	TGTGCCAGTAGTACCCGGGACAGAATAATTAACTATGGCTACACCTTC	CASSTRDRIINYGYTF
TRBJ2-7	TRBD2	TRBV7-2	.	TGTGCCAGCAGCATCCCTAGCGGGGGTTTATACGAGCAGTACTTC	CASSIPSGGLYEQYF
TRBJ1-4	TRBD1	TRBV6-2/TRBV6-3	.	TGTGCCAGCAGTTACAGTCGGACAGGGCCTAATGAAAAACTGTTTTTT	CASSYSRTGPNEKLFF
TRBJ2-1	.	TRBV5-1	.	TGCGCCAGCAGCTTAACGGGTACCCTCACCGTGCAGTTCTTC	CASSLTGTLTVQFF
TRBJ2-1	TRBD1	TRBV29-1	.	TGCAGCGTTTCAAACAGAGCCGGGACAGGGGGCAATGAGCAGTTCTTC	CSVSNRAGTGGNEQFF
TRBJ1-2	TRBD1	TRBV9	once	TGTGCCAGCAGCCCGGACAGGGGCTATGGCTACACCTTC	CASSPDRGYGYTF
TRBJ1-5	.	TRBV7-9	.	TGTGCCAGCAGCCTTCCGGGGGTAAATCTGCCCCAGCATTTT	CASSLPGVNLPQHF
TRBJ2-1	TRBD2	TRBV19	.	TGTGCCAGTAGTTCCAGGCTAGCGGGGGGTAACGAGCAGTTCTTC	CASSSRLAGGNEQFF
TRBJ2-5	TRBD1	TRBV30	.	TGTGCCTGGGGTATACAGGGGGCGCGGGCCCAGTACTTC	CAWGIQGARAQYF
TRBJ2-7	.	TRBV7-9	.	TGTGCCAGCAGCCCCGCGAGGCTAGACCAACTTTACGAGCAGTACTTC	CASSPARLDQLYEQYF
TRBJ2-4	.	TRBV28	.	TGTGCCAGCAGCGGGTCTCCGGGAAACATTCAGTACTTC	CASSGSPGNIQYF
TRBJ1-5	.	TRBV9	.	TGTGCCAGCAGCGTAGGGACAGCCAATCAGCCCCAGCATTTT	CASSVGTANQPQHF
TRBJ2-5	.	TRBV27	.	TGTGCCAGCAGTTCTACCGCGTCGGGGGAGACCCAGTACTTC	CASSSTASGETQYF
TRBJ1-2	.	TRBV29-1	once	TGCAGCGTTGTAGGGAGGAGGGCTTTCGATGGCTACACCTTC	CSVVGRRAFDGYTF
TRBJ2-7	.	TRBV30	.	TGTGCCTGGAGTGAGGGGTCAGCCTACGAGCAGTACTTC	CAWSEGSAYEQYF
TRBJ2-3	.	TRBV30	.	TGTGCCTGGAGAGTAGGGGGAGGCACAGATACGCAGTATTTT	CAWRVGGGTDTQYF
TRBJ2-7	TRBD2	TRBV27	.	TGTGCCAGCAGGGGGTCAGGACTAGCGGGGTCCTACGAGCAGTACTTC	CASRGSGLAGSYEQYF
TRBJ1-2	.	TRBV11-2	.	TGTGCCAGCAGCTTTTATACAGGCTCCTACTATGGCTACACCTTC	CASSFYTGSYYGYTF
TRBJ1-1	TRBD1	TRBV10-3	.	TGTGCCATCAGTGAGTCGATAATCCAGGGGGTTACTGAAGCTTTCTTT	CAISESIIQGVTEAFF
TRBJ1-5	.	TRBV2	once	TGTGCCAGCAGTGAAAACCAGGGTGGTCAGCCCCAGCATTTT	CASSENQGGQPQHF
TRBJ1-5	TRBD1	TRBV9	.	TGTGCCAGCAGCCCCTCAAGTCCGGACAGGGTCTTTTGGCGGAGCAATCAGCCCCAGCATTTT	CASSPSSPDRVFWRSNQPQHF
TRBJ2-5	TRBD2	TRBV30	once	TGTGCCTGGAGTCAGCCAGCGGGACTCCAAGAGACCCAGTACTTC	CAWSQPAGLQETQYF
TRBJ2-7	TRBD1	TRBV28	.	TGTGCCAGCAGTGCCCCACAGGGGCCCTACGAGCAGTACTTC	CASSAPQGPYEQYF
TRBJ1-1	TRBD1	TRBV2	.	TGTGCCAGCACGGGACAGGTGAGAGCTTTCTTT	CASTGQVRAFF
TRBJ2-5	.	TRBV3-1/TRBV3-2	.	TGTGCCAGCAGCCAAGATCTTAGCCGAGAGACCCAGTACTTC	CASSQDLSRETQYF
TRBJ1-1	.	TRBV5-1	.	TGCGCCAGCAGCGGTAATAGTCAGGGAGGCACTGAAGCTTTCTTT	CASSGNSQGGTEAFF
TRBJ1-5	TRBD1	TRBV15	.	TGTGCCACCAGCAGGAGGACAGGGGACAATCAGCCCCAGCATTTT	CATSRRTGDNQPQHF
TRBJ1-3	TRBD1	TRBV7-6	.	TGTGCCAGCAGCTTAGCTCAGACAGGGGGCTTTGGAAACACCATATATTTT	CASSLAQTGGFGNTIYF
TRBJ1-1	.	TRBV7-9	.	TGTGCCAGCAGCGTACAGGGTTTGACTGAAGCTTTCTTT	CASSVQGLTEAFF